The clone carrying this T cell receptor (beta chain) came up a few times. The entry originates in a study of blood T cell repertoires in COVID-19. Study information: PBMCs, B-cell-depleted T cells, or T cells were the source of the cDNA or gDNA that made up the material.

TCRdb keeps only in-frame clones here, not all; method: immunoSEQ multiplex PCR. The table shows under 60,000 clones, with 65% to 80% occurring only once. The sample taken for sequencing was peripheral blood. The sequence derives from a man between 65 and 85 years old with acute or convalescent COVID-19.

DNA for the CDR3: TGTGCCAGCAGCCAAGACCTAGGGGTGAATGAGCAGTTCTTC. Its translation is CASSQDLGVNEQFF. The rearrangement joins TRBV3-1 (or the pseudogene TRBV3-2) to TRBJ2-1; D is possibly TRBD1 (5 bases). Germline V CDR1 and CDR2: LGHDT, YNNKEL (reference sequence). V was shortened by 0 bases and J by 7 bases, with 10 bases between the two germline ends. This CDR3 region has 14 residues.